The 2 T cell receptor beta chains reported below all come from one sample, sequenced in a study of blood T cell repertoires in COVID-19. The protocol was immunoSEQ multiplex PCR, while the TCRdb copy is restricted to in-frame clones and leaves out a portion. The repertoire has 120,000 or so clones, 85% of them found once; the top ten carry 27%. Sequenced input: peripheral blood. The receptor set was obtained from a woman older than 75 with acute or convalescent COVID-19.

The CDR3 bases are TGTGCCAGCAGCTTGGAACAGATCAATGAGCAGTTCTTC. Its translation is CASSLEQINEQFF. The chain employs TRBV5-4 and TRBJ2-1; D call uncertain. The CDR3 runs 13 residues. Germline-derived CDR1 and CDR2 are SGHNT and YYREEE (reference sequence). Trimming removed 0 bases from V and 6 bases from J, with 7 bases in between.

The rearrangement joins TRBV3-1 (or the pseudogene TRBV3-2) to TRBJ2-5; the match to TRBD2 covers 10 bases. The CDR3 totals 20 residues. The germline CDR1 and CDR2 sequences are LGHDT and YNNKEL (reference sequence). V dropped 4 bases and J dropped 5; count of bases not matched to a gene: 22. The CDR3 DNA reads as TGTGCCAGCAGCCGAAAACCTTTTGGAAATAGCGGGGGGCTCCGTGAGACCCAGTACTTC. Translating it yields CASSRKPFGNSGGLRETQYF.